Given below is one T cell receptor (beta chain) in context. The sample originates from a study of cytomegalovirus exposure and HLA in healthy donors. PCR used 60 Vbeta primers and 13 Jbeta primers. Clones were sequenced by immunoSEQ multiplex PCR, and TCRdb holds only the in-frame ones, with some missing. The sample yields over 200,000 clones, 82% seen once. The germline CDR1 and CDR2 sequences are GTSNPN and SVGIG (reference sequence). The ends were cut back, 7 bases at V and 4 bases at J, with 14 bases in the middle. The CDR3 is 13 residues long. The receptor comes from a woman aged 40 to 50 in good health and CMV-seropositive. V and J are TRBV30 and TRBJ1-3; possible D gene TRBD1, 6 bases. The sample taken for sequencing was PBMCs. CDR3 coding DNA: TGTGCCTCCCCCGGGACACCCGGAAACACCATATATTTT. It yields the protein CASPGTPGNTIYF.